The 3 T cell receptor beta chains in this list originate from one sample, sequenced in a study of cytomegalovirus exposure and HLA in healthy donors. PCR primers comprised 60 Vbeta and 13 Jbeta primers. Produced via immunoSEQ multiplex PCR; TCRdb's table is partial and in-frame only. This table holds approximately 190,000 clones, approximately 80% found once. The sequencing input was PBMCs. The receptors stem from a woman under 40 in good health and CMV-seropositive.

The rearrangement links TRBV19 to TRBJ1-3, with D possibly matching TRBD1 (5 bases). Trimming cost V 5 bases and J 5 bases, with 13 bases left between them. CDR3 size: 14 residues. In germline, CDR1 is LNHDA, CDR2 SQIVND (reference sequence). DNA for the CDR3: TGTGCCAGTAGTGTCCGGACAATTAGAAACACCATATATTTT. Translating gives CASSVRTIRNTIYF.

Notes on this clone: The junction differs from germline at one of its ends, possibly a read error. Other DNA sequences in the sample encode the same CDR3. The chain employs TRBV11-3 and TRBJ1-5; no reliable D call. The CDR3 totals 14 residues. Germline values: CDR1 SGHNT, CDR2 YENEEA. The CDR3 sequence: CASPGAYSNQPQHF. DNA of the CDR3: TGCGCCAGCCCGGGAGCTTATAGCAATCAGCCCCAGCATTTT.

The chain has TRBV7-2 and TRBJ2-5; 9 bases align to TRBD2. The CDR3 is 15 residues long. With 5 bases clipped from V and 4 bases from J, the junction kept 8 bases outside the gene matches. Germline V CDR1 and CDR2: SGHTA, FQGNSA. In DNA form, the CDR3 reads TGTGCCAGCAGCCGGACCGGGACTAGCCTAGAGACCCAGTACTTC. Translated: CASSRTGTSLETQYF.